What follows is one T cell receptor (beta chain) and its context. Its antigen is not yet known. Within one base of it there is no much larger clone, and no base qualities were kept. The cohort comprised several hundred healthy bone marrow donors. All cohort members were sampled while nominally healthy, although unrecorded immune exposures were likely present. The donor was CMV seropositive and belonged to the group of more than 250 seropositive cohort members. A peripheral blood sample was collected from each donor, and TCR beta sequencing was performed on peripheral blood mononuclear cells. The Qiagen DNeasy Blood Extraction Kit was used to extract genomic DNA from the blood cell samples. The data were obtained in a study of cytomegalovirus exposure and HLA in healthy donors (dated 2017 in TCRdb). Broadly, across the study: An earlier analysis of 587 of the donors reported about 260 Gb of sequence data and approximately 120 million unique TCR beta sequences obtained from roughly 180 million T cells. Using immunosequencing, the study profiled T cell repertoires from 500 to 800 subjects and related those repertoires to cytomegalovirus serostatus. All discovery cohort repertoires had been generated on a single sequencing platform. To study patterns of TCR occurrence, a later analysis re-analyzed previously published TCR beta repertoires from 500 to 850 donors and added high-resolution HLA genotyping. To predict cytomegalovirus infection status, the study combined high-throughput TCR immunosequencing, statistical association of individual TCRs with disease status, and machine learning. Rather than drawing on any new phenotypic data, the later analysis identified candidate immune exposures from TCR beta sequences and the way those sequences occurred across donors. Across 300 to 500 genotyped donors of the cohort, an average of about 240,000 unique TCR beta nucleotide sequences per donor were sequenced, and around 20% of those sequences were non-productive. Donor age, sex, ethnicity and CMV serostatus were collected together with the repertoire data. Roughly 310 gigabases of sequencing data and approximately 84 million unique TCR sequences were included in an early release covering roughly 600 HLA-typed donors. The study aimed to test whether signatures of past pathogen exposure could be identified by cataloging public T cell receptors. In addition to the first cohort of 650 to 800 subjects, a separate validation cohort of some 120 different subjects was used. The genetic ancestry cluster associated with self-reported Caucasian donors included 70% to 85% of the 398 genotyped donors. The number of donors typed differed by locus, with about 620-630 for A, B, C, DRB1 and DQB1, around 560 for DQA1, 600 to 610 for DPA1, and over 400 for DPB1. HLA typing covered class I and class II loci at four-digit resolution. Because of strong linkage in the cohort, roughly five DR-DQ haplotypes were treated as single units for association and clustering. An earlier analysis of 587 of the donors used high-throughput TCR beta sequencing to judge whether each TCR beta V gene segment behaved as functional or pseudogenic. In a later genetic analysis, genome-wide SNP genotypes for about 55% of the 666 donors were used, and that subset was treated as a discovery cohort. Study-wide findings and limitations: In a later analysis, HLA-associated TCR beta chains were found to be more clonally expanded and to have lower generation probabilities than equally common non-associated chains. For the cohort, immune exposure information was limited to CMV serostatus. The earlier analysis of 587 of the donors excluded seventeen rarely observed V segments, including chromosome 9 orphons, because counts were too low. The study listed approximately 150 TCR beta chains as associated with cytomegalovirus. According to a later genetic analysis, donors in an Asian-associated ancestry cluster had fewer N-insertions in productive TCRs than the approximately 650-donor mean. Because HLA typing was missing for some donors at each locus, association tests included only the typed subset. The sequencing pipeline was judged likely to have produced a cluster of highly shared sequence variants as a technical artifact. When HLA alleles, especially DR and DQ, strongly co-occurred, TCR associations were difficult to assign to individual alleles. A further reported finding was that TCR beta sequences accurately predicted the HLA-A and HLA-B alleles for most subjects in the first cohort. A later analysis reported that several top co-occurrence clusters appeared linked to parvovirus B19, influenza, CMV and Epstein-Barr virus. In a later analysis, TCR association rates were found to vary across HLA loci, with the most associated TCRs seen for DRB1 alleles and the fewest for HLA-C alleles. Roughly uniform sequencing depth across donors was assumed in presence/absence analyses, although this assumption may not hold. The classifier was reported to diagnose cytomegalovirus status with high specificity and sensitivity in both the original and validation cohorts. A later genetic analysis associated a missense DCLRE1C variant with V-gene and J-gene trimming of TCR beta chains, and an independent cohort replicated the association. Some IMGT-functional V segments, including TRBV6-2 and TRBV6-3, could not be told apart with the 87-base-pair reads, so those segments were excluded. Correlated functional status among segregating V segments might be attributable to linkage disequilibrium, but an unknown experimental factor could not be ruled out. A later analysis found that most CMV-associated TCR beta chains appeared HLA-restricted, with HLA associations seemingly driven largely by CMV exposure. Only TCR beta chains were sequenced in this cohort, and the absence of alpha or paired-chain data limited detectable features. According to the authors, the approach could potentially be generalized to other disease states and immunological phenotypes. Across donors, most TCR sequences were observed very rarely, whereas some public TCRs were present in many individuals. Specific HLA alleles were associated with more than 15,000 TCR beta sequences at a false discovery rate of 0.05 in a later analysis. A few of the identified cytomegalovirus-associated TCR beta chains were confirmed in vitro to be specific for cytomegalovirus antigens. In an earlier analysis of 587 of the donors, most TCR beta V segments were observed in productive rearrangements about 90% or about 30% of the time, broadly matching IMGT annotations.

Trimming accounts for 0 bases at V and 2 bases at J, while the number of junction bases matched to no gene is 3. The CDR3 runs 15 residues from the cysteine to the phenylalanine. Just CDR3 DNA is preserved here, 45 bases in frame from base 1. The germline V gene supplies CDR1 MNHEY and CDR2 SVGAGI. Library preparation was by the immunoSEQ multiplex PCR assay. For the multiplex PCR, a mixture combining 60 forward primers for TCR Vbeta segments and 13 reverse primers for TCR Jbeta segments was used. Amplification of the CDR3 region of rearranged TCR beta genes was performed with a multiplex PCR assay on genomic DNA. The Illumina HiSeq System was used to sequence the amplified TCR beta libraries as 87-base-pair reads. On the authors' methods: In a later analysis, approximately 74 million unique TCR beta chains were counted across the approximately 620 repertoires, and roughly 9.9 million of these chains were shared by at least two donors. Raw reads were error-corrected and collapsed into unique sequences with a nearest-neighbor algorithm that merged closely related sequences to remove PCR and sequencing errors. CDR3 sequences were aligned to IMGT reference sequences to assign V, D and J gene segments. Each retained sequence needed at least a six-nucleotide match to both a V gene segment and a J gene segment. Rearrangements were classified as productive when the CDR3 lacked stop codons and remained in frame with V and J, and all other rearrangements were classified as non-productive. CDR3 was defined by IMGT convention, running from the second conserved V-encoded cysteine to the conserved J-encoded phenylalanine. The earlier analysis of some 550 of the donors excluded any sequence lacking an unambiguous match to a single V gene segment. In an earlier analysis of 450 to 750 of the donors, a V segment was called functional when productive rearrangements were above 56.7%, and segregating when the standard deviation between donors exceeded 5%. A statistical classification framework was built for diagnosing cytomegalovirus status from the catalog of TCR beta chain sequences. In a later analysis, V and J genes were assigned by comparing TCR nucleotide sequences against IMGT/GENE-DB human TR gene sequences. Using the TCRdist pipeline, a later analysis assigned CDR3 sequences along with most-parsimonious VDJ recombination scenarios. In a later analysis, each TCR beta chain was defined by its CDR3 amino acid sequence together with its V-gene family, and reads lacking a unique V-gene family were excluded. As a way to deal with suspected cross-contamination and a sequencing artifact, a later analysis dropped roughly 600 nucleotide sequences that were highly shared and had low generation probability. In a later analysis, a clonal expansion index was calculated for each public chain from normalized within-repertoire ranks of inferred template counts. In a later analysis, generation probabilities were computed with a VDJ recombination model fitted to out-of-frame rearrangements, and the resulting probabilities were checked against IGoR. In a later analysis, TCR-TCR, TCR-HLA and TCR-CMV co-occurrence was scored with hypergeometric tests, and a repertoire-size bias correction was applied to TCR pairs. A later analysis estimated false discovery rates by permuting HLA or CMV assignments 20 times. In a later analysis, co-occurring TCRs were grouped using DBSCAN, with TCRdist sequence similarity added in when clustering inside HLA-allele-positive subsets. Repertoires with fewer than 30,000 or more than 120,000 public chains, plus five repertoires with anomalous nucleotide sharing, were excluded from co-occurrence clustering. The source is immuneACCESS, and TCRdb retained only in-frame sequences with V and J called. Part of the clones is not carried over; for the studies checked, unresolved V genes explain less than half of this, and the remainder is unexplained. The V and J calls and the clone size are those of that table, but D and trimming were determined from the DNA. The sample yields about 130,000 clones; 60% to 80% were counted once. The ten largest clones add up to under 3% of the sample.

This sequence originates from a woman aged 55-70 years in good health and CMV-seropositive. Recombination linked TRBV6-5 to TRBJ1-2; 7 middle bases align to TRBD1. The sequencing sample was made of PBMCs. The nucleotides are TGTGCCAGCAGTTACTCAGGGGGCTCAAACTATGGCTACACCTTC. It is translated as CASSYSGGSNYGYTF.